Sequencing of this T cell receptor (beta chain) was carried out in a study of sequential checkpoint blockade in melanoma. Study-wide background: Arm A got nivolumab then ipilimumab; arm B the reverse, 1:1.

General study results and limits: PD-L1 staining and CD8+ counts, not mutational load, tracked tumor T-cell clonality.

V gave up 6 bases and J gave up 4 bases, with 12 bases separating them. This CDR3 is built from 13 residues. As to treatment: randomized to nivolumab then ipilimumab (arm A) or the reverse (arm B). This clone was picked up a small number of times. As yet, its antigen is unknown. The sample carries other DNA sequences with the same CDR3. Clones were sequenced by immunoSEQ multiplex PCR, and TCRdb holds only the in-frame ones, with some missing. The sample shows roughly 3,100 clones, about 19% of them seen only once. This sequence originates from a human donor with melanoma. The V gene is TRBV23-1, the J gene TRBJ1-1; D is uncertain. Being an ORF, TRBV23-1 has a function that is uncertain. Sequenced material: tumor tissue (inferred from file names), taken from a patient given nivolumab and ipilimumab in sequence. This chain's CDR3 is CASSLDVFTEAFF. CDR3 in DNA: TGCGCCAGCAGCTTGGACGTTTTCACTGAAGCTTTCTTT.